This T cell receptor (beta chain) came from a study of molecular identifiers for immune sequencing clone quantification. Study conclusions and caveats: The study found clones above 20 RNA copies held over 98% of effector molecules and under 1% in naive cells. Because of identical TCR molecules sharing a barcode, sizes of highly expanded clones could be underestimated.

One entry per CDR3 protein results from TCRdb running MiXCR on the PCR reads. The repertoire holds some 8,500 distinct CDR3 sequences, with around 15% as singletons. Germline V gives CDR1 GTSNPN, CDR2 SVGIG (reference sequence). V gave up 3 bases and J gave up 4 bases; unmatched junction bases: 3. This CDR3 is 13 amino acids long. This clonotype was seen at least ten times. Its target is unknown. Sample: naive CD8+ T cells from blood, with Jurkat cell RNA spiked in. Regarding subset: FACS-sorted CD8+CD4-CCR7+CD45RA+ naive T cells. This sequence joins TRBV30 and TRBJ2-7; 10 bases align to TRBD2. The clonotype was recovered from a human donor in good health. Some libraries in this study had Jurkat cell RNA spiked in. CDR3 nucleotide sequence: TGTGCCTGGAGGCTAGCGGGGGAATACGAGCAGTACTTC. Protein sequence: CAWRLAGEYEQYF.